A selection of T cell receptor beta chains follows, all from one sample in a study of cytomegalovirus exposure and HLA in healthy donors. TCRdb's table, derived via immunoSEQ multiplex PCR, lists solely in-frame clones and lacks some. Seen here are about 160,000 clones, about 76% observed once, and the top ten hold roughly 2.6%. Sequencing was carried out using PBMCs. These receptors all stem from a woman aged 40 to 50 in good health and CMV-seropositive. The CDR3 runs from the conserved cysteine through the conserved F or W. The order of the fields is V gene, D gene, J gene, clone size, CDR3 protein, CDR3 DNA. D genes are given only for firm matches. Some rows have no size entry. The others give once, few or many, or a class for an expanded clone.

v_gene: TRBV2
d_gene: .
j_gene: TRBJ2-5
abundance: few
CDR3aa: CASTGLVQETQYF
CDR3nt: TGTGCCAGCACTGGTCTAGTCCAAGAGACCCAGTACTTC

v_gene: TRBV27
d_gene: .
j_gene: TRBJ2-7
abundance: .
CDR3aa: CASSLAKSSYEQYF
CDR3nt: TGTGCCAGCAGTTTAGCCAAGAGCTCCTACGAGCAGTACTTC

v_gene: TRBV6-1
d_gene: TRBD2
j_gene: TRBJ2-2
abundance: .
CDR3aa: CASSEGGGGAGELFF
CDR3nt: TGTGCCAGCAGTGAAGGCGGCGGGGGGGCCGGGGAGCTGTTTTTT

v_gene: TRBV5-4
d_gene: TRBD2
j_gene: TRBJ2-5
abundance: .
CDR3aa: CASSLGGGAGETQYF
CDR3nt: TGTGCCAGCAGCTTGGGCGGGGGGGCCGGAGAGACCCAGTACTTC

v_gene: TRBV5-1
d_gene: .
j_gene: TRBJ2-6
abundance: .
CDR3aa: CASSRTSAGSGANVLTF
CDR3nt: TGCGCCAGCAGCCGCACCTCGGCAGGAAGTGGGGCCAACGTCCTGACTTTC

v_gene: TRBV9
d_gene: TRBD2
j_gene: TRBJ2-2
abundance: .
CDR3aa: CASSVGTSGSSGELFF
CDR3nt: TGTGCCAGCAGCGTAGGGACTAGCGGGAGCTCCGGGGAGCTGTTTTTT

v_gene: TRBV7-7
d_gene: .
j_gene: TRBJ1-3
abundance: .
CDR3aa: CASSDSLSGNTIYF
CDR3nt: TGTGCCAGCAGCGACAGCCTCTCTGGAAACACCATATATTTT

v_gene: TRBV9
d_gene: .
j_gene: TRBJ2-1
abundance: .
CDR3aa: CASSADYNEQFF
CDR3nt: TGTGCCAGCAGCGCAGACTACAATGAGCAGTTCTTC

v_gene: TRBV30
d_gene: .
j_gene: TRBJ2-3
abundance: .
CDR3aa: CAWKRRFSTDTQYF
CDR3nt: TGTGCCTGGAAGCGGAGATTCAGCACAGATACGCAGTATTTT

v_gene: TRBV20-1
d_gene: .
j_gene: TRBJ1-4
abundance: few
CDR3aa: CSASTGKLFF
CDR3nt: TGCAGTGCTTCGACGGGAAAACTGTTTTTT

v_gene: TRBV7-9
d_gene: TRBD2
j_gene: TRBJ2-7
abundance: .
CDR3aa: CASSFGTSGSSYEQYF
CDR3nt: TGTGCCAGCAGCTTTGGGACTAGCGGGAGCTCCTACGAGCAGTACTTC

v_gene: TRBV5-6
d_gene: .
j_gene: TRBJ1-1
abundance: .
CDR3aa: CASSLIQVSVGRTEAFF
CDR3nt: TGTGCCAGCAGCTTGATTCAGGTATCAGTGGGCAGAACTGAAGCTTTCTTT

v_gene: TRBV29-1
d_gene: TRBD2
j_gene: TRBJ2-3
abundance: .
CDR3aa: CSVEQRRTSGSGPDTQYF
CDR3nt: TGCAGCGTTGAACAGAGAAGGACTAGCGGGAGTGGCCCAGATACGCAGTATTTT

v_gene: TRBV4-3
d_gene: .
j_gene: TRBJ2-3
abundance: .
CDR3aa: CASSPDSATATDTQYF
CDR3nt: TGCGCCAGCAGCCCCGACAGCGCCACTGCCACAGATACGCAGTATTTT

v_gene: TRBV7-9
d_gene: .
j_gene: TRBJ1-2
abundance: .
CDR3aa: CASSYRGGDGYTF
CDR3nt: TGTGCCAGCAGCTACCGGGGGGGTGATGGCTACACCTTC

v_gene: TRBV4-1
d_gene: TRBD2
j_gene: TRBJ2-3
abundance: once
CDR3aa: CASSHVLSGGSTDTQYF
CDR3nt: TGCGCCAGCAGCCACGTACTAAGCGGGGGGAGCACAGATACGCAGTATTTT

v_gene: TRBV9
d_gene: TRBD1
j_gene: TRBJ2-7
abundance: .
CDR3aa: CASSVGGGTYEQYF
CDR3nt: TGTGCCAGCAGCGTAGGAGGGGGCACATACGAGCAGTACTTC

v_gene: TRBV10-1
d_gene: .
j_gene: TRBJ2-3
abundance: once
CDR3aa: CASSEGLSTDTQYF
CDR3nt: TGCGCCAGCAGTGAGGGACTTAGCACAGATACGCAGTATTTT

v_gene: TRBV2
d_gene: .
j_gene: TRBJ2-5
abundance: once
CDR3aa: CASSEDMQTQYF
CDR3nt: TGTGCCAGCAGTGAAGACATGCAAACCCAGTACTTC

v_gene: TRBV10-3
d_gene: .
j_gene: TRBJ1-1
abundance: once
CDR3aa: CAISAEGGTNTEAFF
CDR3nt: TGTGCCATCAGTGCCGAGGGGGGGACGAACACTGAAGCTTTCTTT

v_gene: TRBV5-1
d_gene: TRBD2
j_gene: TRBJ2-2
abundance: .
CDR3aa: CASSLTSGNTGELFF
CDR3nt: TGCGCCAGCAGCTTGACTAGCGGAAACACCGGGGAGCTGTTTTTT

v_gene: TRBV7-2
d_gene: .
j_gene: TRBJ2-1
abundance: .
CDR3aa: CASKGGRGEYEQFF
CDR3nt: TGTGCCAGCAAGGGGGGGAGGGGAGAGTATGAGCAGTTCTTC

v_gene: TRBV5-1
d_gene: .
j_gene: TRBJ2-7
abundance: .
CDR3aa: CASSLAVGHDYPYEQYF
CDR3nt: TGCGCCAGCAGCTTGGCGGTTGGTCACGACTACCCCTACGAGCAGTACTTC

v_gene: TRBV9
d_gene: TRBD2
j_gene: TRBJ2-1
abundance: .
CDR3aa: CASSVAGLAAVGVYNEQFF
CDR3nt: TGTGCCAGCAGCGTAGCGGGACTAGCGGCGGTGGGGGTATACAATGAGCAGTTCTTC

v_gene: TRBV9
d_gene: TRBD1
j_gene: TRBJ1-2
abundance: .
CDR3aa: CASSLPTGGRYGYTF
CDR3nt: TGTGCCAGCAGCCTTCCGACAGGGGGAAGGTATGGCTACACCTTC

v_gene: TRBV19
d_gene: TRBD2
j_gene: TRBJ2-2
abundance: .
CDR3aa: CASSILAGGTGELFF
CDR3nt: TGTGCCAGTAGTATCCTAGCGGGGGGCACCGGGGAGCTGTTTTTT

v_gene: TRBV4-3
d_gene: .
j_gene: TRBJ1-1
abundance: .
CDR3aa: CASSQEGTGRDVAFF
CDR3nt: TGCGCCAGCAGCCAAGAAGGTACAGGTCGTGATGTAGCTTTCTTT

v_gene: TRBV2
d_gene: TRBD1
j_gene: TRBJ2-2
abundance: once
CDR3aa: CASSEQGANTGELFF
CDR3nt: TGTGCCAGCAGTGAACAGGGGGCGAACACCGGGGAGCTGTTTTTT

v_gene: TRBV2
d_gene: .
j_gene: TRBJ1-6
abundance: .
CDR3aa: CASSPDSNSPLHF
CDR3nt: TGTGCCAGCAGTCCGGACAGTAATTCACCCCTCCACTTT

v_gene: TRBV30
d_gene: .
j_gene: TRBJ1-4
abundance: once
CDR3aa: CAWERQANEKLFF
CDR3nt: TGTGCCTGGGAGAGACAGGCTAATGAAAAACTGTTTTTT

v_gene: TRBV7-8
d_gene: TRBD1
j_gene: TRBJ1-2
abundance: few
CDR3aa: CASSRDRGQGYGYTF
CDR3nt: TGTGCCAGCAGCCGCGACAGGGGGCAGGGCTATGGCTACACCTTC

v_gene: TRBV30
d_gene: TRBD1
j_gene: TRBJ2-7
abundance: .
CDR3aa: CALEAGTDYEQYF
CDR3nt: TGTGCCCTAGAGGCCGGGACAGACTACGAGCAGTACTTC

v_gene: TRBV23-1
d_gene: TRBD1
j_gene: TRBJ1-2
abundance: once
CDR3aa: CASSPGQGNYGYTF
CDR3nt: TGCGCCAGCAGTCCCGGACAGGGGAACTATGGCTACACCTTC

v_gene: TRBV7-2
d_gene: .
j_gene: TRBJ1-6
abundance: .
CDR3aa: CASGGEGVNSPLHF
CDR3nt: TGTGCCAGCGGGGGGGAGGGGGTTAATTCACCCCTCCACTTT

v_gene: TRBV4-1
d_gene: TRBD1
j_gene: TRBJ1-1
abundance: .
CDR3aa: CASSQADRLNTEAFF
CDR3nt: TGCGCCAGCAGCCAGGCGGACAGGTTGAACACTGAAGCTTTCTTT

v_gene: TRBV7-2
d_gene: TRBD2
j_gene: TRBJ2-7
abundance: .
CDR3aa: CASSLELAGGGEQYF
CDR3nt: TGTGCCAGCAGCTTAGAGCTAGCGGGAGGCGGCGAGCAGTACTTC

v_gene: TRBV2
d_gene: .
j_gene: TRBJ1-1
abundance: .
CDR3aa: CASSEALGGGNTEAFF
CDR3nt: TGTGCCAGCAGTGAAGCGCTCGGCGGCGGGAACACTGAAGCTTTCTTT

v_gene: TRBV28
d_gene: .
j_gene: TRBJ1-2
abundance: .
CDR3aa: CASSLRQVGYTF
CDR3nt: TGTGCCAGCAGTTTGAGACAGGTTGGCTACACCTTC

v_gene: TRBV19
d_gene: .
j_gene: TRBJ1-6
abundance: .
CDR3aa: CASSSTAGNNSPLHF
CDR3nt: TGTGCCAGTAGCTCCACGGCAGGGAATAATTCACCCCTCCACTTT

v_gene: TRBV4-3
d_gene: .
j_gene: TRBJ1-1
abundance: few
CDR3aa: CASSQSGVNTEAFF
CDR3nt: TGCGCCAGCAGCCAATCGGGGGTGAACACTGAAGCTTTCTTT

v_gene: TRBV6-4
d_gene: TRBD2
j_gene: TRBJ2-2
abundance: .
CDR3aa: CASSPLAGVTGELFF
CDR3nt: TGTGCCAGCAGTCCCCTAGCGGGGGTCACCGGGGAGCTGTTTTTT

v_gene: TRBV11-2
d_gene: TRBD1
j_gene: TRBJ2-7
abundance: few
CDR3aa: CASSPGTGYEQYF
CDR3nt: TGTGCCAGCAGCCCCGGGACAGGCTACGAGCAGTACTTC

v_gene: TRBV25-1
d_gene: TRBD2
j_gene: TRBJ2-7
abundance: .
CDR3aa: CASTEGGRDEQYF
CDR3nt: TGTGCCAGCACCGAGGGAGGGCGCGACGAGCAGTACTTC

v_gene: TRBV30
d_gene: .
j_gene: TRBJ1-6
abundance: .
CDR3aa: CAWSPANNSPLHF
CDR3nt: TGTGCCTGGAGTCCCGCTAATAATTCACCCCTCCACTTT

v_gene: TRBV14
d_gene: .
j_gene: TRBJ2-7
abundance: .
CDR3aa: CASSQPQGKQYF
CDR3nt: TGTGCCAGCAGCCAACCACAGGGAAAGCAGTACTTC

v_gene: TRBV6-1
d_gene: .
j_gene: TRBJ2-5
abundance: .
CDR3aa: CASTGQGETQYF
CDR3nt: TGTGCCAGCACAGGGCAGGGAGAGACCCAGTACTTC

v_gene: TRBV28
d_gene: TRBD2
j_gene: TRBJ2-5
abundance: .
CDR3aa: CASTQSGGRQETQYF
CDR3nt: TGTGCCAGCACCCAGAGCGGGGGGCGTCAAGAGACCCAGTACTTC

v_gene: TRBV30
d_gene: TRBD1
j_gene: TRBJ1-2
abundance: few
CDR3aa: CAWSRQGLEGYTF
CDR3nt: TGTGCCTGGAGCCGACAGGGTTTGGAAGGCTACACCTTC

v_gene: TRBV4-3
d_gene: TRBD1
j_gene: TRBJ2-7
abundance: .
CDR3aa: CASSQPREGTAISYEQYF
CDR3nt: TGCGCCAGCAGCCAGCCTAGAGAAGGGACAGCGATCTCCTACGAGCAGTACTTC

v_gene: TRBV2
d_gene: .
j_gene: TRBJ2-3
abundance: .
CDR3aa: CASSSGPGSDTQYF
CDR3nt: TGTGCCAGCAGTAGCGGGCCGGGGAGCGATACGCAGTATTTT

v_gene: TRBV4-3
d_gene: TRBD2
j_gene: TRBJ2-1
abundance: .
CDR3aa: CASSQSGDSYNEQFF
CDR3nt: TGCGCCAGCAGCCAGAGCGGGGACTCCTACAATGAGCAGTTCTTC